This T cell receptor beta chain appears in the sequencing data of a study of response to subunit inactivated influenza vaccine. This clonotype has more than one count but fewer than ten. MiXCR was run by TCRdb on the RT-PCR reads, yielding one entry per CDR3 protein. The sample has about 540,000 distinct CDR3 sequences; roughly 25% are singletons. Germline assignment: CDR1 SGHAT and CDR2 FQNNGV. V lost 5 bases to trimming and J lost 2 bases, with 13 bases between them. CDR3 length: 14 amino acids. The same sample was also used in a study of T cells expressing NK-cell markers. Per that study: UMIs accompanied the 5'RACE template switching by which TCR beta cDNA was made. Obtained from sorted CD3+CD56+NKG2C+, CD3+CD56+NKG2C- and CD3+CD56-NKG2C+ T cells were the TCR beta repertoires. T cells sorted in several experiments were restricted to alpha-beta TCR T cells by an anti-gamma-delta TCR antibody. NKG2C+ dominant clonotypes from about 6 donors made up roughly 1.0-7.5% of CD8+ T cells. These clonotypes, the leaders elsewhere, also led the CD3+CD56-NKG2C+ fraction in a few donors.

The starting material was CD4+ T cells sorted from PBMCs, obtained 11 to 12 days after vaccination. This TCR was sampled from a man aged 45 to 65 who received an inactivated influenza vaccine. The V and J genes are TRBV11-2 and TRBJ2-7, with D possibly being TRBD1 or TRBD2 (5 bases each). CDR3: CASSQRDGPYEQYF. As DNA, the CDR3 is TGTGCCAGCAGCCAACGGGACGGCCCCTACGAGCAGTACTTC.